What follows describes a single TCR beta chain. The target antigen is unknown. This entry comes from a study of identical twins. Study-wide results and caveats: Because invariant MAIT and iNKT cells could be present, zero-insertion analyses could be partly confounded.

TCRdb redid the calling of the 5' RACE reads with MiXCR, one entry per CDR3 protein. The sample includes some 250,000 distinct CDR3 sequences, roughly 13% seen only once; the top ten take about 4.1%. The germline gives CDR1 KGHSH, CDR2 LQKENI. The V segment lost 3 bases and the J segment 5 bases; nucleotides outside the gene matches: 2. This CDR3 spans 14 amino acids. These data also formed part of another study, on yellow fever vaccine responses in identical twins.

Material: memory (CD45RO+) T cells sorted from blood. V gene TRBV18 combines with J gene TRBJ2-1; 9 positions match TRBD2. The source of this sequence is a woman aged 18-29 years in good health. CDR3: CASSPGLANNEQFF. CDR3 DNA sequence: TGTGCCAGCTCACCCGGACTAGCGAACAATGAGCAGTTCTTC. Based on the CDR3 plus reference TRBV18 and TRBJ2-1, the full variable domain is NAGVMQNPRHLVRRRGQEARLRCSPMKGHSHVYWYRQLPEEGLKFMVYLQKENIIDESGMPKERFSAEFPKEGPSILRIQQVVRGDSAAYFCASSPGLANNEQFFGPGTRLTVL.